A single sample gave rise to the 30 T cell receptor beta chains below, sequenced in a study of T-cell memory formation after mild COVID-19. TCRdb reprocessed the 5' RACE reads via MiXCR and lists one record per CDR3 protein. The table records under 450,000 distinct CDR3 sequences, around a fifth of them present only once. Material: PBMCs or a T cell subset sorted from them (not recorded which). The receptors stem from a man in his late teens or twenties who had mild COVID-19 (a few samples of this study predate the infection). Cell type and time point are not known.

V usage is TRBV4-3 and J usage is TRBJ2-1; a weak D match, TRBD1 (6 bases). Germline values: CDR1 LGHNA, CDR2 YSLEER. The length of the CDR3 is 15 residues. Trimming removed 0 bases at V and 4 bases at J, with 10 bases between. The CDR3 coding sequence is TGCGCCAGCAGCCAAGAATTTCAGGGGTACAATGAGCAGTTCTTC. Translation: CASSQEFQGYNEQFF.

The chain links TRBV7-2 to TRBJ2-5, with D maybe TRBD1 (5 bases). Germline values: CDR1 SGHTA, CDR2 FQGNSA. The CDR3 contains 15 residues. V was shortened by 2 bases and J by 5 bases, with 15 bases between the two germline ends. CDR3 amino acids: CASSLQGPGLETQYF. The CDR3, as DNA: TGTGCCAGCAGCTTACAGGGCCCGGGCCTGGAGACCCAGTACTTC.

The V call is TRBV18, the J call TRBJ2-3; D uncertain. This CDR3 is built from 13 residues. V was shortened by 5 bases and J by 2 bases, with 8 bases between the two germline ends. From germline, CDR1 is KGHSH and CDR2 LQKENI. This CDR3 reads CASSRALTDTQYF. DNA for the CDR3: TGTGCCAGCTCAAGGGCCCTCACAGATACGCAGTATTTT.

This clonotype was counted between two and nine times. In nucleotides, the CDR3 is TGTGCCAGCGGGGACCGACGAGATACGCAGTATTTT. This translates into CASGDRRDTQYF. The chain employs TRBV6-5 and TRBJ2-3; D could derive from TRBD1 or TRBD2 (5 bases each). With 8 bases removed from V and 5 bases from J, the gap between germline ends came to 11 bases. The germline CDR1 and CDR2 sequences are MNHEY and SVGAGI. The CDR3 is 12 residues long.

This clonotype was seen only a few times. The genes are TRBV15 and TRBJ1-5; D gene unclear. The CDR3 sequence is 16 residues long. Looked up from germline, CDR1 is LNHNV and CDR2 is YYDKDF (reference sequence). The V gene lost 1 base and the J gene lost 2 bases, with 12 bases spanning the gap. CDR3 sequence (DNA): TGTGCCACCAGCAGAGTGGGAGGGAGCGGCAATCAGCCCCAGCATTTT. Translating it yields CATSRVGGSGNQPQHF.

This chain links TRBV7-2 with TRBJ1-2; D unclear. Per germline, CDR1 SGHTA and CDR2 FQGNSA. This CDR3 has 13 residues. V was trimmed by 5 bases and J by 4 bases, leaving 11 bases between them. The DNA of the CDR3 is TGTGCCAGCAGCGCGGACGGATTCTATGGCTACACCTTC. Its protein is CASSADGFYGYTF.

This clonotype was detected only a few times. V and J are TRBV7-8 and TRBJ2-5; TRBD1 aligns across 8 bases. The CDR3 length is 14 residues. CDR1 SGHVS and CDR2 FQNEAQ come from the germline V gene. V lost 1 base and J lost 7; bases outside the gene matches: 5. Here the CDR3 reads CASSLGQGSGTQYF. CDR3 coding DNA: TGTGCCAGCAGCTTAGGACAGGGGTCAGGGACCCAGTACTTC.

This clonotype was detected only a few times. V is TRBV9 and J is TRBJ1-5; D unclear. Trimming removed 3 bases at V and 0 bases at J, with 7 bases between. The CDR3 length is 14 residues. Germline V lookup: CDR1 SGDLS, CDR2 YYNGEE. The CDR3 DNA follows: TGTGCCAGCAGCGCCTGGGGTAGCAATCAGCCCCAGCATTTT. Translated: CASSAWGSNQPQHF.

This clonotype occurred a few times. The V call is TRBV6-6, the J call TRBJ2-1; a possible D gene is TRBD2 (6 bases). There are 15 residues in the CDR3. The V gene's germline CDR1 is MNHNY and CDR2 SVGAGI (reference sequence). The germline V and J ends were trimmed by 0 bases and 8 bases, with 14 bases remaining between them. The CDR3 spells CASSYSGLGGDEQFF. The CDR3 coding sequence is TGTGCCAGCAGTTACTCAGGGCTGGGCGGGGATGAGCAGTTCTTC.

This clonotype has more than one count but fewer than ten. The rearrangement joins TRBV6-6 to TRBJ1-5; D remains ambiguous. The V end was cut by 7 bases, the J end by 7 bases, with 14 bases between. Germline CDR1 MNHNY, CDR2 SVGAGI (reference sequence). The CDR3 length is 13 residues. The CDR3 sequence: CASTESGLQPQHF. For the CDR3, the DNA is TGTGCCAGCACCGAATCCGGGTTACAGCCCCAGCATTTT.

This clonotype was counted between two and nine times. The rearrangement links TRBV7-2 to TRBJ2-1; the D gene is possibly TRBD2 (5 bases). The CDR3 loop spans 15 amino acids. Trimming stripped 2 bases from V and 5 bases from J, with 13 bases between. Germline CDR1 is SGHTA and CDR2 is FQGNSA. The CDR3 here is CASSLSRGTHNEQFF. The DNA of the CDR3 is TGTGCCAGCAGCTTATCCCGGGGAACCCACAATGAGCAGTTCTTC. Full variable domain (missing parts from reference TRBV7-2 and TRBJ2-1): GAGVSQSPSNKVTEKGKDVELRCDPISGHTALYWYRQSLGQGLEFLIYFQGNSAPDKSGLPSDRFSAERTGGSVSTLTIQRTQQEDSAVYLCASSLSRGTHNEQFFGPGTRLTVL.

This clonotype was picked up a small number of times. The chain uses TRBV13 and TRBJ2-2, with D tentatively TRBD1 (6 bases). Germline CDR1 is PRHDT and CDR2 is FYEKMQ (reference sequence). The V end was cut by 5 bases, the J end by 1 base, with 14 bases between. CDR3 size: 16 residues. The CDR3 protein is CASSAPGDQNTGELFF. CDR3 coding DNA: TGTGCCAGCAGCGCCCCAGGGGATCAGAACACCGGGGAGCTGTTTTTT.

This chain links TRBV4-1 with TRBJ1-5; possible D gene TRBD1, 5 bases. In germline, CDR1 is MGHRA, CDR2 YSYEKL. The CDR3 is made up of 15 amino acids. Trimming pared 1 base from V and 5 bases from J, leaving 12 bases between. CDR3 protein: CASSQGWGKYQPQHF. For the CDR3, the DNA is TGCGCCAGCAGCCAAGGGTGGGGGAAATATCAGCCCCAGCATTTT.

The rearrangement links TRBV9 to TRBJ1-5, with 11 positions matching TRBD1. This CDR3 has 16 amino acids. The J segment lost 1 base and the V segment lost 3 bases, leaving 3 bases of the junction unmatched. CDR1 SGDLS and CDR2 YYNGEE come from the germline V gene. CDR3 residues: CASSEGQGASNQPQHF. CDR3 sequence (DNA): TGTGCCAGCAGCGAAGGACAGGGGGCGAGCAATCAGCCCCAGCATTTT.

The chain links TRBV5-1 to TRBJ1-4, with D tentatively TRBD1 (5 bases). V was clipped by 3 bases and J by 8 bases, with 23 bases between them. Germline CDR1 is SGHRS and CDR2 is YFSETQ. The CDR3 contains 17 residues. In nucleotides, the CDR3 is TGCGCCAGCAGCTCGAGAACCGGGACCAATCGCCCGGAAAAACTGTTTTTT. Protein: CASSSRTGTNRPEKLFF.

The rearrangement links TRBV7-9 to TRBJ2-7; 7 nucleotides align to TRBD2. The CDR3 is made up of 15 amino acids. Trimming took 5 bases from V and 1 from J; bases not matched to a gene: 8. Germline CDR1 SEHNR, CDR2 FQNEAQ (reference sequence). CDR3: CASSPSRGESYEQYF. In DNA, the CDR3 is TGTGCCAGCAGCCCCAGCCGGGGGGAATCCTACGAGCAGTACTTC.

This rearrangement joins TRBV5-1 to TRBJ2-1; D possibly corresponds to TRBD2 (6 bases). V gave up 5 bases and J gave up 6 bases, with 9 bases separating them. The CDR3 loop spans 12 amino acids. Germline V gene sequence: CDR1 SGHRS, CDR2 YFSETQ. CDR3 amino acids: CASRRRGNEQFF. The CDR3 DNA sequence: TGCGCCAGCAGAAGGAGGGGCAATGAGCAGTTCTTC.

The genes are TRBV7-9 and TRBJ2-3, with 7 nucleotides matching TRBD2. This CDR3 is 15 amino acids long. The germline V gene has CDR1 SEHNR and CDR2 FQNEAQ (reference sequence). J lost 3 bases, V lost 5 bases, and 8 bases had no gene match. In DNA, the CDR3 is TGTGCCAGCAGCCTAACTAGCGAGGGGACAGATACGCAGTATTTT. Translating gives CASSLTSEGTDTQYF.

CDR3 residues: CASKQGSSYEQYF. The CDR3 bases are TGCGCCAGCAAGCAGGGGAGCTCCTACGAGCAGTACTTC. The V and J genes are TRBV5-1 and TRBJ2-7, with D possibly TRBD1 on 6 matching bases. CDR1 SGHRS and CDR2 YFSETQ come from the germline V gene. V was clipped by 6 bases and J by 0 bases, with 10 bases between them. This CDR3 is 13 amino acids long.

This chain joins TRBV9 and TRBJ2-1, with D tentatively TRBD2 (5 bases). V gave up 0 bases and J gave up 9 bases, with 16 bases separating them. Looked up from germline, CDR1 is SGDLS and CDR2 is YYNGEE. The CDR3 has 15 residues. In nucleotides, the CDR3 is TGTGCCAGCAGCGTAGAAGGGTTAGGAAGCGGTGAGCAGTTCTTC. Encoded protein: CASSVEGLGSGEQFF.

This clonotype was found a few times. The chain carries TRBV7-9 and TRBJ1-3; unclear D gene. CDR1 and CDR2 (germline): SEHNR, FQNEAQ (reference sequence). The V end lost 1 base, the J end lost 0 bases, and 7 bases lay between the germline ends. The CDR3 sequence is 15 residues long. The DNA for the CDR3 is TGTGCCAGCAGCTTAGGAACAGTCTCTGGAAACACCATATATTTT. Translated: CASSLGTVSGNTIYF.

The V and J genes are TRBV12-3 or TRBV12-4 and TRBJ2-1, with TRBD2 matching over 12 bases. The ends lost 3 bases at V and 9 bases at J; junction bases unmatched: 9. This CDR3 spans 16 amino acids. CDR3 bases: TGTGCCAGCAGTTTCCGGCTAGCGGGGGGGCGAAGTGAGCAGTTCTTC. It is translated as CASSFRLAGGRSEQFF.

The chain combines TRBV7-9 with TRBJ2-3; weak D call: TRBD1 (6 bases). The CDR3 covers 15 residues. Trimming took off 5 bases at V and 0 bases at J, with 12 bases between the two ends. Germline V gene sequence: CDR1 SEHNR, CDR2 FQNEAQ (reference sequence). In DNA form, the CDR3 reads TGTGCCAGCAGCCCAAGACAGGACAGCACAGATACGCAGTATTTT. Amino acids: CASSPRQDSTDTQYF.

This chain connects TRBV5-1 to TRBJ2-1, with D possibly called TRBD1 or TRBD2 (6 bases each). V gave up 0 bases and J gave up 9 bases, with 13 bases separating them. Germline CDR1 and CDR2: SGHRS and YFSETQ. CDR3 size: 14 residues. This CDR3 is CASSLGRGGSEQFF. In DNA, the CDR3 is TGCGCCAGCAGCTTGGGCAGGGGAGGTAGTGAGCAGTTCTTC.

This clonotype was recorded a few times. The chain combines TRBV20-1 with TRBJ2-3, with D perhaps given as TRBD1 or TRBD2 (5 bases each). With 5 bases removed from V and 4 bases from J, the gap between germline ends came to 16 bases. This CDR3 is built from 14 residues. The V gene's germline CDR1 is DFQATT and CDR2 SNEGSKA (reference sequence). Written as DNA, the CDR3 is TGCAGTGCTGGCCGGGACGGAGGCGCAGATACGCAGTATTTT. Amino acids: CSAGRDGGADTQYF.

This chain joins TRBV20-1 and TRBJ1-5; a possible D gene is TRBD1 (6 bases). Trimming took 1 base from V and 7 from J, leaving 14 bases between them. Looked up from germline, CDR1 is DFQATT and CDR2 is SNEGSKA (reference sequence). The CDR3 is made up of 14 amino acids. CDR3 DNA: TGCAGTGCTAGAGTTGGGGGCCCCCGACAGCCCCAGCATTTT. This codes for CSARVGGPRQPQHF.

This clonotype has a single count. The chain links TRBV7-2 to TRBJ1-4; D is unclear. V was pared by 5 bases and J by 7 bases, with 17 bases between. CDR3 length equals 15 residues. Germline loops: CDR1 SGHTA, CDR2 FQGNSA. This CDR3 is CASSPQWVGREKLFF. DNA of the CDR3: TGTGCCAGCAGCCCTCAGTGGGTGGGCCGTGAAAAACTGTTTTTT.

In its sample, this clonotype was seen a few times. The chain carries TRBV20-1 and TRBJ1-6, with D possibly being TRBD1 (6 bases). The germline CDR1 and CDR2 sequences are DFQATT and SNEGSKA (reference sequence). V dropped 1 base and J dropped 10 bases, with 14 bases sitting between them. This CDR3 contains 14 residues. The CDR3 region is CSARGGAWVSPLHF. CDR3 DNA: TGCAGTGCTAGAGGGGGGGCCTGGGTCTCACCCCTCCACTTT.

The V call is TRBV9, the J call TRBJ1-6; tentative D call: TRBD1 (6 bases). The V gene lost 4 bases and the J gene lost 7 bases, with 15 bases spanning the gap. This CDR3 contains 15 residues. Germline CDR1 reads SGDLS; CDR2 reads YYNGEE. The CDR3 loop reads CASSQAWGGNSPLHF. The CDR3 DNA follows: TGTGCCAGCAGCCAGGCGTGGGGGGGCAATTCACCCCTCCACTTT. The full variable domain, its missing parts supplied by reference TRBV9 and TRBJ1-6, is DSGVTQTPKHLITATGQRVTLRCSPRSGDLSVYWYQQSLDQGLQFLIQYYNGEERAKGNILERFSAQQFPDLHSELNLSSLELGDSALYFCASSQAWGGNSPLHFGNGTRLTVT.

This clonotype appeared a single time. The chain has TRBV4-1 and TRBJ2-2; 10 positions agree with TRBD2. This CDR3 is 18 amino acids long. The germline gives CDR1 MGHRA, CDR2 YSYEKL. The junction had 7 bases not matched to a gene; V was cut back by 2 bases and J by 1 base. The CDR3 sequence: CASSQRVASGGNTGELFF. In DNA, the CDR3 is TGCGCCAGCAGCCAACGAGTGGCTAGCGGGGGGAACACCGGGGAGCTGTTTTTT.